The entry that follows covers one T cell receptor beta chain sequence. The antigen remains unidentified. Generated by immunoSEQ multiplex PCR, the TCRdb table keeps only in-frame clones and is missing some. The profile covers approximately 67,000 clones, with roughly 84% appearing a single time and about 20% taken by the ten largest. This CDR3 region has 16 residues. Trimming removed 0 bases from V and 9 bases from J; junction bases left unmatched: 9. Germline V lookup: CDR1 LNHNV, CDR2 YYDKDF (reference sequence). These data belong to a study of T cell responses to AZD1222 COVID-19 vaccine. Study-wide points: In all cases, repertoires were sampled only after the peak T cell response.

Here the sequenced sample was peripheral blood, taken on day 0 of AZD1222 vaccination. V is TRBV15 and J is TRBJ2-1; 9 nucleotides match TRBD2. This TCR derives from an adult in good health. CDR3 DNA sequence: TGTGCCACCAGCAGAGATGCCCCGGGACTAGCTAGTGAGCAGTTCTTC. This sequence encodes CATSRDAPGLASEQFF.